The rows below give T cell receptor beta chains drawn from one sample of a study of blood T cell repertoires in COVID-19. The method was immunoSEQ multiplex PCR; TCRdb's version includes in-frame clones alone and lacks a portion of them. This sample has 400,000 to 550,000 clones; about 85% occur once, and the top ten carry roughly 1.8%. Source material: PBMCs or T cells enriched from blood (not recorded which). These receptors all come from a woman aged 18 to 35 with acute COVID-19. Both conserved end residues are part of each CDR3. The D gene is left open where the match is weak. Some rows have no size entry. The others give once, few or many, or a class for an expanded clone.

>few|TRBV11-2|TRBJ1-2|NA
TGTGCCAGCAGCTCCACCAGGGGCAACTATGGCTACACCTTC
CASSSTRGNYGYTF
>NA|TRBV30|TRBJ1-2|TRBD1
TGTGCCTGGAGGTCGGGACAGATCTCTGGCTACACCTTC
CAWRSGQISGYTF
>NA|TRBV24-1|TRBJ1-5|NA
TGTGCCACCAGTGCCCGTGGCAATCAGCCCCAGCATTTT
CATSARGNQPQHF
>NA|TRBV5-1|TRBJ2-3|NA
TGCGCCAGCAGCTTCGGGTCAAACACAGATACGCAGTATTTT
CASSFGSNTDTQYF
>NA|TRBV7-9|TRBJ1-5|TRBD1
TGTGCCAGCAGTTCTAGTGGACAGGGAAATCAGCCCCAGCATTTT
CASSSSGQGNQPQHF
>NA|TRBV5-4|TRBJ2-2|TRBD2
TGTGCCAGCAGCAAGGGACTAGCGAAGACCGGGGAGCTGTTTTTT
CASSKGLAKTGELFF
>NA|TRBV2|TRBJ2-3|NA
TGTGCCAGAACGACATCCGCGACCACAGATACGCAGTATTTT
CARTTSATTDTQYF
>NA|TRBV9|TRBJ2-1|TRBD1
TGTGCCAGCAGCTCGAGGGGGCCGAATGAGCAGTTCTTC
CASSSRGPNEQFF
>once|TRBV27|TRBJ2-3|NA
TGTGCCAGCAGTTTCCTAGATACGCAGTATTTT
CASSFLDTQYF
>once|TRBV7-2|TRBJ2-5|NA
TGTGCCAGCAGCTTAGTGTACAGACAAGAGACCCAGTACTTC
CASSLVYRQETQYF
>NA|TRBV5-6|TRBJ2-5|TRBD1
TGTGCCAGCAGCTTGAATCTTATAGGACAGGGGGAGGGAGAGACCCAGTACTTC
CASSLNLIGQGEGETQYF
>NA|TRBV10-3|TRBJ2-1|NA
TGTGCCATCAGTGAGGGCGGGGCTACGTACAATGAGCAGTTCTTC
CAISEGGATYNEQFF
>NA|TRBV7-6|TRBJ1-1|TRBD1
TGTGCCAGCAGCCCTCCTCTTGGGACAGGGGGCGGGCTTGAAGCTTTCTTT
CASSPPLGTGGGLEAFF
>NA|TRBV28|TRBJ2-7|NA
TGTGCCAGCAGTTTAGCGAGGGCCTACGAGCAGTACTTC
CASSLARAYEQYF
>NA|TRBV19|TRBJ1-1|NA
TGTGCCAGTAGTTATCGTCGACAGACGAACACTGAAGCTTTCTTT
CASSYRRQTNTEAFF
>NA|TRBV30|TRBJ1-3|NA
TGTGCCTGGAACCGAGGATCTGGAAACACCATATATTTT
CAWNRGSGNTIYF
>NA|TRBV21-1|TRBJ2-1|NA
TGTGCCAGCAGCAATGGAGACAGGATCAATGAGCAGTTCTTC
CASSNGDRINEQFF
>NA|TRBV28|TRBJ1-5|TRBD1
TGTGCCAGCATCCGACAGGGCCAAAATCAGCCCCAGCATTTT
CASIRQGQNQPQHF
>NA|TRBV5-1|TRBJ1-2|NA
TGCGCCAGCAATCGGGACACCGGTTATGGCTACACCTTC
CASNRDTGYGYTF
>NA|TRBV2|TRBJ2-7|NA
TGTGCCAGCAGTCAGAAAGAGCAGTACTTC
CASSQKEQYF
>NA|TRBV5-4|TRBJ2-1|NA
TGTGCCAGCAGACTAGGGGGCTCCTACAATGAGCAGTTCTTC
CASRLGGSYNEQFF
>NA|TRBV5-6|TRBJ2-5|NA
TGTGCCAGCAGCTTGTTACAGCAAGAGACCCAGTACTTC
CASSLLQQETQYF
>NA|TRBV9|TRBJ2-6|TRBD1
TGTGCCAGCAGCGCAACAACAGGGGCTGGGGCCAACGTCCTGACTTTC
CASSATTGAGANVLTF
>few|TRBV5-6|TRBJ1-5|NA
TGTGCCAGCAGCTTGGGGGCAGGGATTAGCAATCAGCCCCAGCATTTT
CASSLGAGISNQPQHF
>few|TRBV3-1/TRBV3-2|TRBJ2-2|TRBD2
TGTGCCAGCAGCCTTCTAGCGGGGGGGCCCGCCGGGGAGCTGTTTTTT
CASSLLAGGPAGELFF
>once|TRBV3-1/TRBV3-2|TRBJ1-3|TRBD1
TGTGCCAGCAGCCAGGTCACAGGGGGCTCTGGAAACACCATATATTTT
CASSQVTGGSGNTIYF
>NA|TRBV27|TRBJ2-3|TRBD2
TGTGCCAGCAGTGCCTCTAGCGGGGGGACCACAGATACGCAGTATTTT
CASSASSGGTTDTQYF
>NA|TRBV19|TRBJ2-7|NA
TGTGCCAGTAGTATATCTGGCGAGGTTGGGGACACCTACGAGCAGTACTTC
CASSISGEVGDTYEQYF
>NA|TRBV19|TRBJ1-4|NA
TGTGCCAGTAGTGGGCCCTCGGGGAGGCGAGATGAAATACTGTTTTTT
CASSGPSGRRDEILFF
>NA|TRBV5-6|TRBJ2-3|TRBD2
TGTGCCAGCAGTCGCGGGACTAGCGGAAAGGGGACAGATACGCAGTATTTT
CASSRGTSGKGTDTQYF
>NA|TRBV4-1|TRBJ2-7|TRBD1
TGCGCCAGCAGCCAGGGGACAGACCAGTACTTC
CASSQGTDQYF
>NA|TRBV19|TRBJ1-2|TRBD1
TGTGCCAGTAGTTGGGGACAGGGCCAGCTCTATGGCTACACCTTC
CASSWGQGQLYGYTF
>NA|TRBV19|TRBJ2-5|NA
TGTGCCAGTAGTAGTTACGGCGGCCAAGAGACCCAGTACTTC
CASSSYGGQETQYF
>NA|TRBV4-2|TRBJ1-6|TRBD1
TGTGCCAGCAGCGACAGTCAGGGGGACTCCTATAATTCACCCCTCCACTTT
CASSDSQGDSYNSPLHF
>NA|TRBV7-8|TRBJ1-3|NA
TGTGCCAGCAGCTTATTGCGCCCCCCCTCTGGAAACACCATATATTTT
CASSLLRPPSGNTIYF
>once|TRBV6-5|TRBJ1-1|NA
TGTGCCAGCAGTTCTCGTCCCGGAGGGGACACTGAAGCTTTCTTT
CASSSRPGGDTEAFF
>NA|TRBV15|TRBJ1-4|NA
TGTGCCACCAGCAGAGAATATTCGGGGAACGAAAAACTGTTTTTT
CATSREYSGNEKLFF
>NA|TRBV18|TRBJ1-5|TRBD1
TGTGCCAGCTCACCGACAGGGGGTAACAATCAGCCCCAGCATTTT
CASSPTGGNNQPQHF
>NA|TRBV28|TRBJ2-7|TRBD1
TGTGCCAGCACCACGAGGGACAGCCCCTACGAGCAGTACTTC
CASTTRDSPYEQYF
>NA|TRBV11-2|TRBJ2-1|NA
TGTGCCAGCAGCCCCATGGAGAATGAGCAGTTCTTC
CASSPMENEQFF
>NA|TRBV5-4|TRBJ2-5|TRBD1
TGTGCCAGCAGCTTGGATTCCCAGGGGGCGGGTGAGACCCAGTACTTC
CASSLDSQGAGETQYF
>NA|TRBV6-2/TRBV6-3|TRBJ1-5|TRBD1
TGTGCCAGCAGTTCTCGACTTGACAGGGAAAATCAGCCCCAGCATTTT
CASSSRLDRENQPQHF
>NA|TRBV12-3/TRBV12-4|TRBJ1-2|NA
TGTGCCAGCAGTTTACCAGGTGGCTACACCTTC
CASSLPGGYTF
>NA|TRBV5-1|TRBJ2-7|TRBD1
TGCGCCAGCAGCAAACGGACAGGAGGTGAGCAGTACTTC
CASSKRTGGEQYF
>NA|TRBV5-6|TRBJ2-5|TRBD2
TGTGCCAGCAGCCCCGCGACTAGCGGGGGAGGGGTGACCCAGTACTTC
CASSPATSGGGVTQYF
>NA|TRBV9|TRBJ1-2|NA
TGTGCCAGCAGCGTAGAAGGGGGTTATGGCTACACCTTC
CASSVEGGYGYTF
>NA|TRBV13|TRBJ2-4|NA
TGTGCCAGCAGCTTAGCAGGGATCAAAAACATTCAGTACTTC
CASSLAGIKNIQYF
>NA|TRBV6-5|TRBJ2-2|TRBD1
TGTGCCAGCAAGCTGGGACAGACTAACACCGGGGAGCTGTTTTTT
CASKLGQTNTGELFF
>NA|TRBV7-2|TRBJ1-1|TRBD1
TGTGCCAGCAGCTCCTCAGGGGGAAAAGCTTTCTTT
CASSSSGGKAFF
>NA|TRBV5-5|TRBJ2-7|TRBD2
TGTGCCAGCAGCTTGCGACGGGGGGACTACGAGCAGTACTTC
CASSLRRGDYEQYF
>NA|TRBV7-2|TRBJ1-5|NA
TGTGCCAGCAGCTTAGGGACAAGGGAGCCCCAGCATTTT
CASSLGTREPQHF